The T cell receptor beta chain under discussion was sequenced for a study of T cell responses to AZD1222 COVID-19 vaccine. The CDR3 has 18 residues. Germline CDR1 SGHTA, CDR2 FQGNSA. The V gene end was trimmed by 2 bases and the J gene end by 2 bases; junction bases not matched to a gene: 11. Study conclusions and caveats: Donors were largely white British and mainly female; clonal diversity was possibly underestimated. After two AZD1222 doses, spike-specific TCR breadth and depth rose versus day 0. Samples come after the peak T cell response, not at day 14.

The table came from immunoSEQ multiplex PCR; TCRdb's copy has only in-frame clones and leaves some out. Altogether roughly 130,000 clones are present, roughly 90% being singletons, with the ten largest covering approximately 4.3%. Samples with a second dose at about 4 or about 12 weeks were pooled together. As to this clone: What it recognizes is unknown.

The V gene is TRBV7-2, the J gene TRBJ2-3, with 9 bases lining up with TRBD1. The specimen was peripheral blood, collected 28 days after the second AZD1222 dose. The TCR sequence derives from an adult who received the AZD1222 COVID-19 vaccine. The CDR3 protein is CASSLRRTGTGYTDTQYF. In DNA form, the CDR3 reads TGTGCCAGCAGCTTAAGGCGTACCGGGACAGGGTACACAGATACGCAGTATTTT.